This entry describes one TCR beta chain. The antigen remains unidentified. Trimming cost V 5 bases and J 5 bases; bases outside gene matches: 9. This CDR3 has 14 amino acids. From germline, CDR1 is SGHAT and CDR2 FQNNGV. This entry comes from a study of cytomegalovirus exposure and HLA in healthy donors. Looking at the study overall: The 90 to 150 validation repertoires, a later analysis reported, used the same platform as the roughly 660 repertoires from the first cohort.

Libraries were prepared by immunoSEQ multiplex PCR; TCRdb keeps only in-frame clonotypes and omits some of them. The sample records tens of thousands of clones, around 92% being singletons. Broader study findings: Despite most TCR sequences being rare, some public TCRs occurred in many donors.

This rearrangement joins TRBV11-2 to TRBJ2-7, with 7 bases that match TRBD1. This clonotype originated in a woman between 18 and 30 years old in good health and CMV-seronegative. The sequenced material came from PBMCs. The CDR3 DNA is TGTGCCAGCAGCCCCGTGGGGACAGTCAACGAGCAGTACTTC. This gives the protein CASSPVGTVNEQYF. Full variable domain (missing parts from reference TRBV11-2 and TRBJ2-7): EAGVAQSPRYKIIEKRQSVAFWCNPISGHATLYWYQQILGQGPKLLIQFQNNGVVDDSQLPKDRFSAERLKGVDSTLKIQPAKLEDSAVYLCASSPVGTVNEQYFGPGTRLTVT.